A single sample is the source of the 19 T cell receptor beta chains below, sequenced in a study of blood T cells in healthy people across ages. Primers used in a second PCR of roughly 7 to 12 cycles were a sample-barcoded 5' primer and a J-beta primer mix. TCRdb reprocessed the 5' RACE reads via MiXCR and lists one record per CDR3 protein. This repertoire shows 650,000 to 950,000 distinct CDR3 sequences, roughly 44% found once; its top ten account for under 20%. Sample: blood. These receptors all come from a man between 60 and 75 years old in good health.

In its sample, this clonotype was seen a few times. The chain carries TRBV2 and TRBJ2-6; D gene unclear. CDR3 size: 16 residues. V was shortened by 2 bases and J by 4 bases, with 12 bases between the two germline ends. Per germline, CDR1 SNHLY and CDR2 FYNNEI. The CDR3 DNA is TGTGCCAGCAGTGAAACGGGCGAAACGGGGGCCAACGTCCTGACTTTC. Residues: CASSETGETGANVLTF.

This CDR3 is CASSPTQAETQYF. The CDR3 bases are TGTGCCAGCTCACCAACACAGGCAGAGACCCAGTACTTC. This rearrangement joins TRBV18 to TRBJ2-5; weak D call: TRBD1 (5 bases). From germline, CDR1 is KGHSH and CDR2 LQKENI. The CDR3 spans 13 residues. V shed 2 bases and J shed 4 bases, with 8 bases lying between them.

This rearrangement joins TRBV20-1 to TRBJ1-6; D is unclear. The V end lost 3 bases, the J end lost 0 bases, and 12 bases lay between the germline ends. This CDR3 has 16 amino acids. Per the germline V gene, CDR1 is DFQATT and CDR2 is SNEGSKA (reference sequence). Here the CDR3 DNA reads TGCAGTGCTAGTGAGGACGGGAGCTCCTATAATTCACCCCTCCACTTT. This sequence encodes CSASEDGSSYNSPLHF.

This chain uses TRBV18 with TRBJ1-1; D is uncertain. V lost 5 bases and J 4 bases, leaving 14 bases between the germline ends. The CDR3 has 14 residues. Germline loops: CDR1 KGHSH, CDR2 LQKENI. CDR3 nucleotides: TGTGCCAGCTCAGGAGAGGGCCAGGCCACTGAAGCTTTCTTT. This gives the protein CASSGEGQATEAFF.

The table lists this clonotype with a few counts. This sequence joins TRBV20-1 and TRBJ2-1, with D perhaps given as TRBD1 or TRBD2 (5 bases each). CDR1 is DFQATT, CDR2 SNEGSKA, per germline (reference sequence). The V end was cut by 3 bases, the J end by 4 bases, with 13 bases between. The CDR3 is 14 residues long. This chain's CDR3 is CSASSGAPYNEQFF. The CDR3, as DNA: TGCAGTGCTAGTTCCGGGGCTCCGTACAATGAGCAGTTCTTC.

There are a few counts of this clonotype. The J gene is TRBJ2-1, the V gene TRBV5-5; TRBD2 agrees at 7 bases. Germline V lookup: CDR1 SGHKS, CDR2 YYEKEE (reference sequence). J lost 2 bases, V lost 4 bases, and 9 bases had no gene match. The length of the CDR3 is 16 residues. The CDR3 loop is CASSPLAETTYNEQFF. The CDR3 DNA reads TGTGCCAGCAGCCCCCTAGCGGAAACTACCTACAATGAGCAGTTCTTC.

The CDR3 protein is CASRYSGGKETQYF. In DNA form, the CDR3 reads TGTGCCAGCCGCTATAGCGGGGGCAAAGAGACCCAGTACTTC. This rearrangement joins TRBV12-3 or TRBV12-4 to TRBJ2-5; 9 bases match TRBD2. Germline trimming cut 8 bases from V and 3 bases from J; bases unmatched to any gene: 7. CDR3 length: 14 amino acids.

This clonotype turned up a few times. The CDR3 sequence is CASSLGRTGGVEAFF. The DNA of the CDR3 is TGCGCCAGCAGCTTGGGACGGACAGGGGGCGTAGAAGCTTTCTTT. The chain couples TRBV5-1 to TRBJ1-1; TRBD1 matches at 11 bases. CDR1 SGHRS and CDR2 YFSETQ come from the germline V gene. This CDR3 comprises 15 residues. V shed 0 bases, J shed 8 bases, and the junction held 6 bases outside the gene matches. Based on the CDR3 plus reference TRBV5-1 and TRBJ1-1, the full variable domain is KAGVTQTPRYLIKTRGQQVTLSCSPISGHRSVSWYQQTPGQGLQFLFEYFSETQRNKGNFPGRFSGRQFSNSRSEMNVSTLELGDSALYLCASSLGRTGGVEAFFGQGTRLTVV.

CDR3 nucleotides: TGCGCCAGCAGCCCGGCTAGCGGGGGTGGGAATGAGCAGTTCTTC. Protein: CASSPASGGGNEQFF. This sequence joins TRBV5-1 and TRBJ2-1; 10 bases fit TRBD2. CDR3 length equals 15 residues. CDR1 and CDR2 from the germline V gene are SGHRS and YFSETQ. V shed 4 bases and J 7 bases; nucleotides not matched to a gene: 8.

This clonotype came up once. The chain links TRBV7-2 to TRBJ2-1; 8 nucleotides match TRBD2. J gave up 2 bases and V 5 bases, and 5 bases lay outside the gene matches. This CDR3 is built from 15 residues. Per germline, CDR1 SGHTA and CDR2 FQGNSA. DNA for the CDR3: TGTGCCAGCAGCAAAAGCGGGAGCCCCTACAATGAGCAGTTCTTC. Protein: CASSKSGSPYNEQFF.

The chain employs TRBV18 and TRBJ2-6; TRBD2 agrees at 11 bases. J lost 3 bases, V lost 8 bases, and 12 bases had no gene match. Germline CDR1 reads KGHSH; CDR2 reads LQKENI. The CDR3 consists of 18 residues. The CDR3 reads CASPQTSGDIVGANVLTF. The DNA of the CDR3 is TGTGCCAGCCCCCAGACTAGCGGGGACATTGTTGGGGCCAACGTCCTGACTTTC.

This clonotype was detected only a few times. CDR3 sequence: CASSLGDRSLYGYTF. CDR3 coding DNA: TGCGCCAGCAGCTTGGGGGACAGGAGTCTCTATGGCTACACCTTC. The chain couples TRBV5-1 to TRBJ1-2; 8 positions agree with TRBD1. Germline V gene sequence: CDR1 SGHRS, CDR2 YFSETQ. The CDR3 loop spans 15 amino acids. V was pared by 0 bases and J by 4 bases, with 5 bases of the junction left unmatched.

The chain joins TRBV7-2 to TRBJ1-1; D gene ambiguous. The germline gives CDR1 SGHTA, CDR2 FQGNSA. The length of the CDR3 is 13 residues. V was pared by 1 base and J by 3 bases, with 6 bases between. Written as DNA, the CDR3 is TGTGCCAGCAGCTTAGAAGTGGACACTGAAGCTTTCTTT. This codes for CASSLEVDTEAFF.

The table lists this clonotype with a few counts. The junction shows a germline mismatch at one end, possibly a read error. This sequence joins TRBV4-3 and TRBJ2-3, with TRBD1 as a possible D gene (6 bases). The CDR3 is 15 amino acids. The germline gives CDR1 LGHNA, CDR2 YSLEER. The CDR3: CASSQTIIRTATQYF. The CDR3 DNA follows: TGCGCCAGCAGCCAAACAATTATACGGACAGCTACGCAGTATTTT.

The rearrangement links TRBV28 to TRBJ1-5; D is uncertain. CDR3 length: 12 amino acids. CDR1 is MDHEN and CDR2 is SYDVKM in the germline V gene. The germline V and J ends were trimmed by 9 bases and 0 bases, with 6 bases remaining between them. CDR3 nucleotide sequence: TGTGCCAGGGATTTTAGCAATCAGCCCCAGCATTTT. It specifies CARDFSNQPQHF.

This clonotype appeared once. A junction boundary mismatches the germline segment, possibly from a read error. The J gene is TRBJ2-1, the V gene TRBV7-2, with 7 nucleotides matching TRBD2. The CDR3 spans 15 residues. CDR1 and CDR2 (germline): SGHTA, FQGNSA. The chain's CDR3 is CASSFGTTKGNEQVF. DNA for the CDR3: TGTGCCAGCAGCTTCGGGACTACCAAGGGCAATGAGCAGGTCTTC.

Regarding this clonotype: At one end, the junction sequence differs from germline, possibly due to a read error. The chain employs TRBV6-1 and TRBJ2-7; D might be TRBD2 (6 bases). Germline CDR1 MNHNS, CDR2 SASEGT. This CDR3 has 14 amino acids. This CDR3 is CASSVSGLTYGQYF. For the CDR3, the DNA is TGTGCCAGCAGTGTGTCGGGACTCACCTACGGGCAGTACTTC.

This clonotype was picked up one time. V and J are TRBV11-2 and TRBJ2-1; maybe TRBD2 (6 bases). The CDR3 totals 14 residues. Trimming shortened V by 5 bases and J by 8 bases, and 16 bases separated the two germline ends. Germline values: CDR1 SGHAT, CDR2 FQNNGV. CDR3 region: CASSLHGGEDEQFF. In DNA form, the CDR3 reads TGTGCCAGCAGCCTCCACGGGGGTGAGGATGAGCAGTTCTTC.

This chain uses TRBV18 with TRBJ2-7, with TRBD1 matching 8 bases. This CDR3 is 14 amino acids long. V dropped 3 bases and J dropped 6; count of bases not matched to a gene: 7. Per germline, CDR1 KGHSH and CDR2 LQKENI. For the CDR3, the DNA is TGTGCCAGCTCACCGGCGCAGGGGGCCTCCGAGCAGTACTTC. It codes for CASSPAQGASEQYF.